This is a list of T cell receptor beta chains from one sample in a study of vaccination effects on CD4 cells after COVID-19. The antigens these receptors bind are not known. Libraries were prepared by immunoSEQ multiplex PCR; TCRdb keeps only in-frame clonotypes and omits some of them. The repertoire holds approximately 30,000 clones, with approximately 68% as singletons. The sequences come from CD4+ T cells from PBMCs cultured with SARS-CoV-2 spike peptides, collected after COVID-19 vaccination. Every receptor here comes from a human donor who received a COVID-19 vaccine. CDR3s include the opening cysteine and the closing phenylalanine or tryptophan. Each record gives: clone size, D gene, V gene, J gene, CDR3 DNA, CDR3 protein. D genes are given only for firm matches. Expanded clones are given a class, and other clones once, few, many or no size at all.

NA,NA,TRBV6-4,TRBJ2-7,TGTGCCAGCAGTGTTTTTGGGGGAATGTACGAGCAGTACTTC,CASSVFGGMYEQYF
NA,NA,TRBV2,TRBJ2-7,TGTGCCAGCAGTGGGCTAGCACTGGGCGAGCAGTACTTC,CASSGLALGEQYF
NA,TRBD1,TRBV6-5,TRBJ1-2,TGTGCCAGCAGTCCAACAGGGGGCTTAAATGGCTACACCTTC,CASSPTGGLNGYTF
NA,TRBD1,TRBV5-4,TRBJ2-1,TGTGCCAGCAGCTCGCCGGACAGGGGCTACAATGAGCAGTTCTTC,CASSSPDRGYNEQFF
NA,TRBD2,TRBV10-3,TRBJ2-7,TGTGCCATCAGTGAGTCGAAGGCTAGCGGGGGGTTCTCCGAGCAGTACTTC,CAISESKASGGFSEQYF
NA,TRBD2,TRBV5-1,TRBJ2-2,TGCGCCAGCAGCTCGGGCGGGGAGCGGGGGGCGAACACCGGGGAGCTGTTTTTT,CASSSGGERGANTGELFF
once,NA,TRBV7-9,TRBJ1-1,TGTGCCAGCAGCTTAGCGATGGGGATACCGACAGCTTTCTTT,CASSLAMGIPTAFF
NA,NA,TRBV6-5,TRBJ1-6,TGTGCCAGCAGTAACAATAGGGATTCACCCCTCCACTTT,CASSNNRDSPLHF
NA,NA,TRBV5-1,TRBJ2-3,TGCGCCAGCGGAGTTCGTCCTAGCACAGATACGCAGTATTTT,CASGVRPSTDTQYF
NA,NA,TRBV7-8,TRBJ2-7,TGTGCCAGCAGCTTAGCGTTAAGGGAGGAGCAGTACTTC,CASSLALREEQYF
NA,TRBD2,TRBV2,TRBJ2-7,TGTGCCAGCAGCTCCGCCCTAGCGGGGGCGGGCGTGAAGTACTTC,CASSSALAGAGVKYF
once,NA,TRBV7-6,TRBJ1-1,TGTGCCAGCAGCTCCGCCCCTTTCACTGAAGCTTTCTTT,CASSSAPFTEAFF
NA,NA,TRBV19,TRBJ2-1,TGTGCCAGTAGTATAGATCTCCGCCTCGGGGGCTACAATGAGCAGTTCTTC,CASSIDLRLGGYNEQFF
NA,NA,TRBV6-6,TRBJ1-6,TGTGCCAGCAGTTGGGACGTTTTTAATTCACCCCTCCACTTT,CASSWDVFNSPLHF
NA,NA,TRBV9,TRBJ2-3,TGTGCCAGCAGCGTAGGGACTACAAACACAGATACGCAGTATTTT,CASSVGTTNTDTQYF
few,NA,TRBV14,TRBJ1-2,TGTGCCAGCAGCCCCTTCCAGGGGAGTTATGGCTACACCTTC,CASSPFQGSYGYTF